The 17 T cell receptor beta chains reported below all come from one sample, sequenced in a study of blood T cells in healthy people across ages (dated by TCRdb to the mid-2010s). Libraries were built with 5' RACE. The run used an Illumina HiSeq 2500. A second PCR of about 6 to 11 cycles was performed with a sample-barcoded 5' primer and a J-beta primer mix. TCRdb trimmed public reads at Q25 via fastp, called clones via MiXCR and kept in-frame beta chains. Each CDR3 protein gets just one entry, which takes the most common genes and DNA from the rows behind it. The sample data list about 1,800,000 distinct CDR3 sequences, and under 30% of these were observed just once. Roughly 8% of the sample lies in the top ten. Source material: blood. The origin of the receptors is a woman aged 30 to 39 in good health.

This clonotype was counted between two and nine times. The V and J genes are TRBV19 and TRBJ2-1; TRBD2 is a possible D gene (6 bases). Between the trimmed V and J ends, which lost 5 bases and 0 bases, there was a span of 11 bases. The CDR3 is 15 residues long. The germline V gene encodes CDR1 LNHDA and CDR2 SQIVND (reference sequence). CDR3 sequence: CASSGTSSSYNEQFF. In DNA form, the CDR3 reads TGTGCCAGTAGTGGAACTAGCAGCTCCTACAATGAGCAGTTCTTC. The variable domain in full, with the rest retrieved from reference TRBV19 and TRBJ2-1, is DGGITQSPKYLFRKEGQNVTLSCEQNLNHDAMYWYRQDPGQGLRLIYYSQIVNDFQKGDIAEGYSVSREKKESFPLTVTSAQKNPTAFYLCASSGTSSSYNEQFFGPGTRLTVL.

This clonotype was counted ten times or more. The V and J genes are TRBV29-1 and TRBJ2-3; no clear D. V was pared by 2 bases and J by 4 bases, with 16 bases between. This CDR3 contains 15 residues. The V gene's germline CDR1 is SQVTM and CDR2 ANQGSEA. The CDR3 sequence: CSVERADLAPDTQYF. CDR3 bases: TGCAGCGTTGAAAGGGCAGATCTGGCCCCAGATACGCAGTATTTT.

V usage is TRBV7-2 and J usage is TRBJ2-1; D remains unclear. CDR1 is SGHTA, CDR2 FQGNSA, per germline. The V and J ends lost 5 bases and 5 bases respectively, with 13 bases between them. The CDR3 consists of 14 residues. The DNA for the CDR3 is TGTGCCAGCAGCCTTCTAGGACCAAACAATGAGCAGTTCTTC. Its translation is CASSLLGPNNEQFF.

CDR3 nucleotides: TGTGCCAGCAGCTCCAGGCGGGGGGCGGTCTACAATGAGCAGTTCTTC. The encoded protein is CASSSRRGAVYNEQFF. V and J are TRBV7-3 and TRBJ2-1, with 8 nucleotides matching TRBD2. CDR1 and CDR2 from the germline V gene are SGHTA and FQGTGA. CDR3 length: 16 amino acids. Trimming at V came to 4 bases and at J to 3 bases, leaving 8 bases not matched to a gene.

The rearrangement uses TRBV20-1 and TRBJ1-1; 8 nucleotides line up with TRBD1. CDR3 length equals 13 residues. Trimming removed 3 bases from V and 7 bases from J; junction bases left unmatched: 7. Germline values: CDR1 DFQATT, CDR2 SNEGSKA (reference sequence). As DNA, the CDR3 is TGCAGTGCTAGCGACAGGGGAAAGGGTGAAGCTTTCTTT. As protein: CSASDRGKGEAFF.

This clonotype has a handful of counts. V gene TRBV10-3 combines with J gene TRBJ2-2; 12 bases are a match to TRBD1. Germline trimming cut 7 bases from V and 4 bases from J; bases unmatched to any gene: 13. The CDR3 totals 18 residues. CDR1 is ENHRY and CDR2 is SYGVKD in the germline V gene. CDR3 loop: CAIMTGQGAARGTGELFF. The CDR3 nucleotides read TGTGCCATCATGACGGGACAGGGGGCGGCGCGGGGCACCGGGGAGCTGTTTTTT.

V gene TRBV20-1 combines with J gene TRBJ2-1; 10 bases fit TRBD2. V lost 5 bases, J lost 8 bases, and 9 bases stayed unmatched. The CDR3 contains 14 residues. Germline CDR1 and CDR2: DFQATT and SNEGSKA (reference sequence). CDR3 residues: CSAPRTSGADEQFF. The CDR3 DNA is TGCAGTGCTCCACGCACTAGCGGGGCGGATGAGCAGTTCTTC.

This clonotype appeared a few times. The chain uses TRBV9 and TRBJ2-2; 11 bases match TRBD2. CDR1 and CDR2 from the germline V gene are SGDLS and YYNGEE. CDR3 length: 17 residues. Trimming removed 0 bases from V and 7 bases from J; junction bases left unmatched: 8. The CDR3: CASSVASGRPRGGELFF. CDR3 coding DNA: TGTGCCAGCAGCGTAGCTAGCGGGAGGCCCAGGGGCGGGGAGCTGTTTTTT.

This clonotype was recorded a few times. The chain couples TRBV14 to TRBJ2-5; 8 bases line up with TRBD2. V shed 4 bases, J shed 3 bases, and the junction held 10 bases outside the gene matches. The CDR3 contains 16 residues. The germline V gene has CDR1 SGHDN and CDR2 FVKESK. CDR3 coding DNA: TGTGCCAGCAGCCTGAGGTTAGGAGCGGGAGAAGAGACCCAGTACTTC. It specifies CASSLRLGAGEETQYF.

This clonotype has ten or more counts. This chain links TRBV7-9 with TRBJ1-5, with D hard to call. Trimming took 6 bases from V and 7 from J, leaving 10 bases between them. The CDR3 covers 12 residues. Germline lookup yields CDR1 SEHNR and CDR2 FQNEAQ (reference sequence). The CDR3 nucleotides are TGTGCCAGCAGTTCGTTAGGGCAGCCCCAGCATTTT. This sequence encodes CASSSLGQPQHF.

The J gene is TRBJ1-5, the V gene TRBV20-1, with TRBD1 identical over 9 bases. The CDR3 sequence is 15 residues long. J gave up 11 bases and V 6 bases, and 17 bases lay outside the gene matches. CDR1 is DFQATT and CDR2 is SNEGSKA in the germline V gene (reference sequence). The CDR3 region has the DNA TGCAGTGCCCCAAGTTACGACAGGGGGAGTCGGACCCAGCATTTT. Amino acid sequence: CSAPSYDRGSRTQHF.

Comments on this clonotype: A read error may produce the germline difference seen at one junction end. The chain couples TRBV7-2 to TRBJ2-5; D call uncertain. Germline CDR1 is SGHTA and CDR2 is FQGNSA. The CDR3 length is 15 residues. The CDR3 here is CASNLDDNPARTQYF. For the CDR3, the DNA is TGTGCCAGCAACTTAGACGACAACCCAGCAAGGACCCAGTACTTC.

Many counts were recorded for this clonotype. It may be a read error: a sequence one base away is much more abundant. The chain is built from TRBV12-3 or TRBV12-4 and TRBJ2-1; D not resolved. The V end was cut by 4 bases, the J end by 6 bases, with 4 bases between. This CDR3 spans 11 amino acids. The CDR3 is CASSWVNEQFF. The CDR3 DNA follows: TGTGCCAGCAGTTGGGTCAATGAGCAGTTCTTC.

The chain has TRBV12-5 and TRBJ2-3; 7 bases are a match to TRBD1. Per germline, CDR1 LGHNT and CDR2 FRNRAP. This CDR3 has 14 amino acids. Trimming at V came to 9 bases and at J to 4 bases, leaving 10 bases not matched to a gene. CDR3 coding DNA: TGTGCTAGCGGACTTGAGGGGGCCTCAGATACGCAGTATTTT. Its translation is CASGLEGASDTQYF.

The rearrangement uses TRBV11-2 and TRBJ2-7, with 11 bases aligning to TRBD2. The CDR3 consists of 18 residues. CDR1 is SGHAT, CDR2 FQNNGV, per germline. After removal of 6 bases from V and 7 bases from J, the junction contained 20 bases not matched to a gene. CDR3 bases: TGTGCCAGCAGTTTCGGGACTAGCGGAATCCTAAACTACAATGAGCAGTACTTC. This translates into CASSFGTSGILNYNEQYF. The whole variable domain, remainder taken from reference TRBV11-2 and TRBJ2-7, is EAGVAQSPRYKIIEKRQSVAFWCNPISGHATLYWYQQILGQGPKLLIQFQNNGVVDDSQLPKDRFSAERLKGVDSTLKIQPAKLEDSAVYLCASSFGTSGILNYNEQYFGPGTRLTVT.

Points on this clonotype: At one end the junction does not follow the germline gene, possibly because of a read error. The chain joins TRBV7-2 to TRBJ2-1; 13 bases map to TRBD2. The CDR3 is 17 amino acids. The germline V gene has CDR1 SGHTA and CDR2 FQGNSA. The CDR3 spells CASSFPLAGGPSNGQFF. In DNA, the CDR3 is TGTGCCAGCAGCTTTCCACTAGCGGGAGGGCCATCTAATGGGCAGTTCTTC.

The chain combines TRBV30 with TRBJ1-1; D is unclear. The germline V gene has CDR1 GTSNPN and CDR2 SVGIG (reference sequence). Trimming took off 4 bases at V and 3 bases at J, with 9 bases between the two ends. The CDR3 sequence is 12 residues long. In DNA form, the CDR3 reads TGTGCCTGGACCGAAGGAGACACTGAAGCTTTCTTT. Protein sequence: CAWTEGDTEAFF.